These 24 T cell receptor beta chains originate from one sample sequenced in a study of T-cell memory formation after mild COVID-19. TCRdb independently ran MiXCR on the 5' RACE reads; one entry per CDR3 protein. The sample consists of 400,000 to 500,000 distinct CDR3 sequences, around 20% of them appearing once. Sequenced sample: PBMCs or a T cell subset sorted from them (not recorded which). Receptors originate from an adult woman who had mild COVID-19 (a few samples of this study predate the infection). Cell type and time point are not known.

CDR3 nucleotide sequence: TGTGCCAGCTCACCGGAGACTAGCGGGAGCAAAAATGAGCAGTTCTTC. Translation gives CASSPETSGSKNEQFF. The V and J genes are TRBV18 and TRBJ2-1; TRBD2 matches 12 bases. V gave up 3 bases and J gave up 7 bases; unmatched junction bases: 7. The V gene's germline CDR1 is KGHSH and CDR2 LQKENI. The CDR3 spans 16 residues. The variable domain in full, completed from reference TRBV18 and TRBJ2-1, reads NAGVMQNPRHLVRRRGQEARLRCSPMKGHSHVYWYRQLPEEGLKFMVYLQKENIIDESGMPKERFSAEFPKEGPSILRIQQVVRGDSAAYFCASSPETSGSKNEQFFGPGTRLTVL.

The rearrangement links TRBV7-9 to TRBJ2-2, with D perhaps being TRBD1 or TRBD2 (6 bases each). Looked up from germline, CDR1 is SEHNR and CDR2 is FQNEAQ (reference sequence). V lost 5 bases to trimming and J lost 4 bases, with 17 bases between them. CDR3 length: 16 residues. CDR3 residues: CASSHERGARTGELFF. For the CDR3, the DNA is TGTGCCAGCAGCCATGAAAGGGGGGCGCGCACCGGGGAGCTGTTTTTT.

Regarding this clonotype: Its ends do not fully match the called genes, so a read error is possible. The V gene is TRBV7-2, the J gene TRBJ1-4; D call uncertain. Germline assignment: CDR1 SGHTA and CDR2 FQGNSA. This CDR3 has 15 amino acids. The chain's CDR3 is CASSLGVWSNEKLFF. The CDR3 DNA is TGTGCCAGCAGCTTAGGGGTCTGGTCTAACGAAAAACTGTTTTTT.

The sample holds a few counts of this clonotype. Germline is not matched at one junction end, which may reflect a read error. V is TRBV4-1 and J is TRBJ2-5; weak D call: TRBD2 (6 bases). This CDR3 spans 16 amino acids. CDR1 and CDR2 from the germline V gene are MGHRA and YSYEKL. CDR3 nucleotide sequence: TGCGCCAGCAGCCAAATCGGGGAGGCTTACCAGGAGACCCAGTACTTC. Translating it yields CASSQIGEAYQETQYF.

This clonotype was found many times. The V gene is TRBV7-6, the J gene TRBJ2-7; D may correspond to TRBD1 or TRBD2 (5 bases each). The V end was cut by 4 bases, the J end by 2 bases, with 9 bases between. Germline values: CDR1 SGHVS, CDR2 FNYEAQ. The CDR3 contains 13 residues. This chain's CDR3 is CASSSQGAYEQYF. The DNA of the CDR3 is TGTGCCAGCAGCTCCCAGGGAGCCTACGAGCAGTACTTC.

This clonotype appeared a few times. The genes are TRBV11-1 and TRBJ1-3; TRBD1 matches 8 bases. The CDR3 consists of 14 residues. The trim removed 7 bases at V and 4 bases at J, leaving 6 bases unmatched. From germline, CDR1 is SGHAT and CDR2 FQDESV (reference sequence). The CDR3 loop is CASNPRTGGNTIYF. Written as DNA, the CDR3 is TGTGCCAGCAACCCCCGGACAGGGGGAAACACCATATATTTT. Based on the CDR3 plus reference TRBV11-1 and TRBJ1-3, the full variable domain is EAEVAQSPRYKITEKSQAVAFWCDPISGHATLYWYRQILGQGPELLVQFQDESVVDDSQLPKDRFSAERLKGVDSTLKIQPAELGDSAMYLCASNPRTGGNTIYFGEGSWLTVV.

The chain combines TRBV12-3 or TRBV12-4 with TRBJ2-2; the D is unclear. The CDR3 contains 13 residues. Trimming stripped 7 bases from V and 1 base from J, with 7 bases between. CDR3 in DNA: TGTGCCAGCACTAGGATGAACACCGGGGAGCTGTTTTTT. Residues: CASTRMNTGELFF.

V and J are TRBV7-2 and TRBJ2-7, with D tentatively TRBD1 (6 bases). With 4 bases removed from V and 3 bases from J, the gap between germline ends came to 13 bases. This CDR3 has 14 amino acids. CDR1 and CDR2 (germline): SGHTA, FQGNSA. The CDR3, as DNA: TGTGCCAGCAGCTCAGGGGACGGAGTCTACGAGCAGTACTTC. This sequence encodes CASSSGDGVYEQYF.

The CDR3 DNA sequence: TGTGCCAGCAGACTCCGACAGGGGATGGGTGGAAACACCATATATTTT. As protein: CASRLRQGMGGNTIYF. The gene calls are TRBV12-3 or TRBV12-4 and TRBJ1-3; TRBD1 aligns across 8 bases. This CDR3 region has 16 residues. The V segment lost 6 bases and the J segment 3 bases; nucleotides outside the gene matches: 10.

The gene calls are TRBV7-2 and TRBJ2-7, with 8 positions matching TRBD2. The CDR3 loop spans 19 amino acids. Germline values: CDR1 SGHTA, CDR2 FQGNSA. The ends lost 5 bases at V and 2 bases at J; junction bases unmatched: 20. The CDR3 region is CASSLGTSSGPLGTYEQYF. For the CDR3, the DNA is TGTGCCAGCAGCCTCGGGACTTCTAGCGGGCCCCTGGGGACCTACGAGCAGTACTTC. Complete variable domain (other parts from reference TRBV7-2 and TRBJ2-7): GAGVSQSPSNKVTEKGKDVELRCDPISGHTALYWYRQSLGQGLEFLIYFQGNSAPDKSGLPSDRFSAERTGGSVSTLTIQRTQQEDSAVYLCASSLGTSSGPLGTYEQYFGPGTRLTVT.

The rearrangement joins TRBV9 to TRBJ2-3; possibly TRBD2 for D (6 bases). V gave up 4 bases and J gave up 5 bases, with 20 bases separating them. Germline assignment: CDR1 SGDLS and CDR2 YYNGEE. The CDR3 has 16 residues. The CDR3 loop reads CASSSRGAGSGDTQYF. The CDR3, as DNA: TGTGCCAGCAGCTCGCGTGGTGCGGGGAGTGGAGATACGCAGTATTTT.

This sequence joins TRBV20-1 and TRBJ1-1; unclear D gene. The CDR3 totals 13 residues. The V gene lost 5 bases and the J gene lost 1 base, with 11 bases spanning the gap. Per the germline V gene, CDR1 is DFQATT and CDR2 is SNEGSKA (reference sequence). CDR3 bases: TGCAGTGCTTTCACGGATCGGAACACTGAAGCTTTCTTT. Residues: CSAFTDRNTEAFF.

This clonotype showed up many times. The chain is built from TRBV7-2 and TRBJ2-7, with 13 nucleotides matching TRBD2. The V gene end was trimmed by 5 bases and the J gene end by 4 bases; junction bases not matched to a gene: 8. The CDR3 has 16 amino acids. In germline, CDR1 is SGHTA, CDR2 FQGNSA. Here the CDR3 DNA reads TGTGCCAGCAGCCAACTAGCGGGAGGGCCGAGGTACGAGCAGTACTTC. Translated, it gives CASSQLAGGPRYEQYF. The whole variable domain, filled in from reference TRBV7-2 and TRBJ2-7, reads GAGVSQSPSNKVTEKGKDVELRCDPISGHTALYWYRQSLGQGLEFLIYFQGNSAPDKSGLPSDRFSAERTGGSVSTLTIQRTQQEDSAVYLCASSQLAGGPRYEQYFGPGTRLTVT.

The V gene is TRBV7-9, the J gene TRBJ2-1, with 13 bases lining up with TRBD2. Germline CDR1 is SEHNR and CDR2 is FQNEAQ (reference sequence). The CDR3 runs 16 residues. V shed 6 bases, J shed 7 bases, and the junction held 9 bases outside the gene matches. The CDR3 region has the DNA TGTGCCAGCAGGCACTCGACTAGCGGGGGGCCGAATGAGCAGTTCTTC. It is translated as CASRHSTSGGPNEQFF.

This clonotype has a single count. V is TRBV30 and J is TRBJ1-1, with D unresolved. This CDR3 comprises 10 residues. The V gene lost 2 bases and the J gene lost 11 bases, with 9 bases spanning the gap. The V gene's germline CDR1 is GTSNPN and CDR2 SVGIG (reference sequence). The CDR3 bases are TGTGCCTGGAGTCGCCTCGGGGCTTTCTTT. Its translation is CAWSRLGAFF.

This clonotype was counted only a few times. V gene TRBV10-3 combines with J gene TRBJ2-1; perhaps TRBD2 as D (6 bases). Germline CDR1 ENHRY, CDR2 SYGVKD. CDR3 size: 13 residues. The V end lost 4 bases, the J end lost 7 bases, and 11 bases lay between the germline ends. CDR3 bases: TGTGCCATCAGTGCGGGAGACTGGAATGAGCAGTTCTTC. Its translation is CAISAGDWNEQFF.

This clonotype occurred a few times. The chain employs TRBV7-2 and TRBJ2-2, with 10 bases identical to TRBD1. Germline assignment: CDR1 SGHTA and CDR2 FQGNSA. This CDR3 spans 16 amino acids. Germline trimming cut 6 bases from V and 4 bases from J; bases unmatched to any gene: 8. The CDR3 nucleotides are TGTGCCAGCAGACCCCCGGGACAGGGGTCCACCGGGGAGCTGTTTTTT. Amino acid sequence: CASRPPGQGSTGELFF.

The J gene is TRBJ1-4, the V gene TRBV9; 8 bases are a match to TRBD1. The CDR3 consists of 15 residues. V lost 2 bases and J lost 8; bases outside the gene matches: 8. CDR1 and CDR2 from the germline V gene are SGDLS and YYNGEE. DNA for the CDR3: TGTGCCAGCAGCGTCGCGACAGGGGTAAAGGAAAAACTGTTTTTT. Translated, it gives CASSVATGVKEKLFF.

The J gene is TRBJ1-2, the V gene TRBV20-1; 9 bases align to TRBD1. This CDR3 region has 17 residues. Unmatched junction bases numbered 15, after V lost 3 bases and J lost 4 bases. Germline CDR1 and CDR2: DFQATT and SNEGSKA (reference sequence). The CDR3 DNA sequence: TGCAGTGCTAGCGTCCCTCCGGGACAGGGACAACGCTATGGCTACACCTTC. It translates to CSASVPPGQGQRYGYTF.

Many counts were recorded for this clonotype. The CDR3, as DNA: TGTGCCAGCAGCCTAATACAGGGCACCGGGGAGCTGTTTTTT. Its protein product is CASSLIQGTGELFF. The chain carries TRBV11-2 and TRBJ2-2, with D tentatively TRBD1 (6 bases). V lost 5 bases to trimming and J lost 4 bases, with 11 bases between them. This CDR3 spans 14 amino acids. Germline V gene data show CDR1 as SGHAT and CDR2 as FQNNGV.

The CDR3 sequence is CASSTRTGDTDTQYF. CDR3 nucleotides: TGTGCCAGCAGCACCCGGACAGGGGACACAGATACGCAGTATTTT. The genes are TRBV6-4 and TRBJ2-3; 9 nucleotides line up with TRBD1. Germline lookup yields CDR1 MRHNA and CDR2 SNTAGT. The CDR3 is made up of 15 amino acids. After removal of 6 bases from V and 2 bases from J, the junction contained 6 bases not matched to a gene.

This clonotype was observed a few times. The rearrangement uses TRBV29-1 and TRBJ2-7; 12 bases align to TRBD1. The trim removed 4 bases at V and 6 bases at J, leaving 4 bases unmatched. The CDR3 consists of 13 residues. CDR1 SQVTM and CDR2 ANQGSEA come from the germline V gene. For the CDR3, the DNA is TGCAGCGTTGTGGGGACAGGGGGCGTCGAGCAGTACTTC. Its translation is CSVVGTGGVEQYF.

This clonotype was seen repeatedly, ten times or more. The chain uses TRBV3-1 and TRBJ2-3; TRBD1 aligns across 11 bases. Trimming cost V 5 bases and J 3 bases; bases outside gene matches: 4. CDR1 and CDR2 from the germline V gene are LGHDT and YNNKEL (reference sequence). The CDR3 is made up of 15 amino acids. CDR3 sequence reads: CASSSGQGATDTQYF. In DNA form, the CDR3 reads TGTGCCAGCAGCTCCGGACAGGGGGCAACAGATACGCAGTATTTT.

This clonotype was detected a few times. In nucleotides, the CDR3 is TGTGCCAGCAGTTTAAGAGGGGGGGCAGATACGCAGTATTTT. Translating gives CASSLRGGADTQYF. This sequence joins TRBV12-3 or TRBV12-4 and TRBJ2-3; D perhaps matches TRBD2 (7 bases). The CDR3 spans 14 residues. Between the trimmed V and J ends, which lost 2 bases and 4 bases, there was a span of 10 bases.